These 2 T cell receptor beta chains share one sample of origin, sequenced in a study of blood T cells in healthy people across ages. The second PCR ran about 7 to 12 cycles with a sample-barcoded 5' primer and J-beta primers. TCRdb used MiXCR to reprocess the 5' RACE reads, holding one entry per CDR3 protein. The sample consists of more than 1,000,000 distinct CDR3 sequences, under 30% of them appearing once. Another study also made use of these data, one on T cells of mothers and their children.

Material: blood. The receptors stem from a girl aged 2-15 years in good health.

A few counts support this clonotype. Compared with germline, one end of the junction differs, possibly owing to a read error. CDR3 DNA: TGTGCCAGTAGTGGGACAGGGGGCTCAGATACGCAGTATTTT. Translation: CASSGTGGSDTQYF. The chain uses TRBV5-1 and TRBJ2-3; 12 nucleotides align to TRBD1. Germline values: CDR1 SGHRS, CDR2 YFSETQ. The length of the CDR3 is 14 residues.

Only a few counts were recorded for this clonotype. The junction does not match germline at one end; this may be a read error. The chain joins TRBV5-1 to TRBJ2-7; no clear D. CDR1 and CDR2 (germline): SGHRS, YFSETQ. The CDR3 is 12 residues long. The CDR3 reads CAGSLIGYEQYF. In DNA, the CDR3 is TGCGCCGGCAGCTTGATAGGCTACGAGCAGTACTTC.